The entry below describes one T cell receptor (beta chain). Its cognate antigen is unknown. The length of the CDR3 is 13 residues. V was pared by 5 bases and J by 8 bases, with 6 bases of the junction left unmatched. Germline assignment: CDR1 MNHEY and CDR2 SVGAGI. The PCR was carried out with 60 Vbeta primers and 13 Jbeta primers. The method was immunoSEQ multiplex PCR; TCRdb's version includes in-frame clones alone and lacks a portion of them. This table holds fewer than 120,000 clones, 80% to 85% found once. The data were obtained in a study of cytomegalovirus exposure and HLA in healthy donors. Study-wide results and caveats: Per published reports, the classifier diagnosed cytomegalovirus status with high specificity and sensitivity. Among the sequence variants, a highly shared cluster was likely an artifact of sequencing.

The TCR sequence derives from a woman aged 60-75 years in good health and CMV-seropositive. Sequencing input: PBMCs. The rearrangement links TRBV6-5 to TRBJ1-2; 9 nucleotides agree with TRBD1. The CDR3 loop is CASSPSTGGGYTF. CDR3 bases: TGTGCCAGCAGTCCATCGACAGGGGGAGGCTACACCTTC.